This entry is about one T cell receptor (beta chain). This clone appeared a single time. Its recognized antigen is unknown. The input lacks base qualities; no much larger clone sits a single base away. Other DNA sequences from this sample encode an identical CDR3 as well. Including the terminal cysteine and phenylalanine, the CDR3 comprises 14 residues. Here the CDR3 DNA is all that survives: 42 bases in frame from base 1. Clipping removes 2 bases from V and 4 bases from J, with 5 as the unmatched junction base count. The germline V gene sets CDR1 to SGDLS and CDR2 to YYNGEE. The entry originates in a study of shared clonotypes between healthy human individuals (dated by TCRdb to the early 2020s). Background for the entire study: The cohort included three men and a couple of women between 18 and 49 years of age. The study deeply sequenced blood TCR repertoires of several healthy adults to estimate repertoire size and the extent of clonotype sharing between individuals. For each donor, three plates each were used for CD4 naive and CD4 memory, two plates were used for CD8 naive, and one plate was used for CD8 memory. Per donor, leukapheresis produced somewhere between about 0.8 and 9.5 billion PBMCs. To increase sequencing depth and limit assay-specific biases, different laboratories used diverse techniques to prepare libraries and sequence TCR repertoires. General study outcomes and caveats: Naive subsets generally had larger estimated clonotype richness than memory subsets. Compared with non-shared clonotypes, the clonotypes found in all four sorted-subset donors had higher generation probabilities. Because the study included only a small number of donors, the genetic and exposure-history diversity represented was limited. Pairwise subsampling indicated that sequencing depth was expected to affect the degree of clonotype sharing among donors. Only blood was sampled, and tissue TCR repertoires likely differ from those in blood. Rarefaction of sorted-subset datasets indicated incomplete sequencing despite the large sequencing depth. Sharing across a few donors was observed for roughly 5.4% of naive CD4, under 4% of naive CD8, around 2.5% of memory CD4, and over 0.3% of memory CD8 clonotypes.

TCR CDR3 regions were amplified from genomic DNA by multiplex PCR using the deep immunoSEQ assay. For each cell subset, the extracted genomic DNA was distributed evenly across all wells of several immunoSEQ 96-well plates, and each plate served as one replicate. For sorted subsets, about 200 ng genomic DNA, equal to 30,000 to 35,000 T cell genomes, was loaded into each replicate PCR. Purified libraries were quantified with a Qubit 3.0 fluorometer, sized on a Bioanalyzer 2100, and re-quantified with the KAPA Library Quantification kit. Each immunoSEQ 96-well plate was sequenced on its own single-read 150-cycle Illumina NextSeq 550 flow cell. On the authors' methods: The immunoSEQ output contained only junctional sequences without quality scores, so filtering could not match that applied to full-length reads. Sequences were annotated with PyIR, a Python wrapper for IgBLAST v1.9, using IMGT germline references to assign V/J genes and CDR3. Reads with weak V/J assignments (E-value above 1e-6), missing CDR3, stop codons, out-of-frame junctions, or ambiguous translated residues were removed. A V3J clonotype was defined by an identical inferred V gene, J gene, and CDR3 amino acid sequence. To compute the percentage overlap between repertoires, the number of shared unique clonotypes was divided by the size of the smaller repertoire. Richness of each repertoire was evaluated using RTK rarefaction, the Chao1 estimator, and Recon v2.1 estimates of unobserved clonotypes. Generation probabilities for all TCRbeta clonotypes obtained by the gDNA method from a handful of donors were computed using OLGA. Drawn from immuneACCESS, this table holds only the in-frame rearrangements with V and J called that TCRdb kept. Clones are partly lost; checked studies trace under half to an unresolved V gene and leave the rest unexplained. V and J calls and clone size are those listed in that table; D and trimming were worked out from the DNA. For this sample the table gives about 2 million clones, of which less than 95% were detected only once. Clones ranked in the top ten supply under 1.5% of the sample.

CD8 naive samples were CD45RO-negative cells positively selected for CCR7, giving a CD45RA+CCR7+ population that excluded TemRA cells. The donors were healthy, HIV-negative adults who had no recently reported acute infections or vaccinations. Every donor was a Caucasian adult living in Nashville, Tennessee, USA. Blood was obtained by leukapheresis, after which PBMCs were separated by Ficoll-Histopaque density gradient centrifugation and cryopreserved in liquid nitrogen vapor phase. Purity and quantity of every magnetically sorted T cell population were checked by analytical flow cytometry. Genomic DNA was isolated from every sorted fraction and measured by UV absorbance on a Nanodrop 2000c.

Here the chain combines TRBV9 and TRBJ2-7; a stretch of 8 junction bases matches TRBD2. Material for sequencing was naive CD8+ T cells sorted from blood. The cell subset or site label, read with the paper, signifies: CD45RA+CCR7+. The origin of this receptor is a man younger than 35 in good health. The DNA sequence is TGTGCCAGCAGCGTCGGGACTAGTGTTTACGAGCAGTACTTC. Its coded protein is CASSVGTSVYEQYF.